This T cell receptor beta chain is from a study of blood T cells in healthy people across ages. The CDR3 runs 15 residues. In each sample, at least 6.5 million PBMCs were isolated. Findings of the study overall: Long-lived donors carried more naive CD4+ cells and greater diversity than aged donors.

About this clonotype: Its antigen remains unidentified.

Through a sample-barcoded 5' primer and a J-beta primer mix, a second PCR was run for 7 to 11 cycles. Each TCR beta cDNA got a 12-nucleotide random molecular identifier. No fewer than 3 million CDR3-containing paired-end reads came from each sample. MiXCR was run by TCRdb on the 5' RACE reads, yielding one entry per CDR3 protein. The repertoire consists of around 970,000 distinct CDR3 sequences, with about 53% occurring once and the leading ten covering 20% to 25%. V and J are TRBV21-1 and TRBJ1-1. TRBV21-1 has pseudogene status. What was sequenced was blood. The sequence derives from a woman aged 55 to 70 in good health. In nucleotides, the CDR3 is TGTGCCAGCAGCAAATGGGAACCTATGAACACTGAAGCTTTCTTT. This sequence encodes CASSKWEPMNTEAFF.